These 8 T cell receptor beta chains share one sample of origin, sequenced in a study of blood T cell repertoires in COVID-19. Clones were sequenced by immunoSEQ multiplex PCR, and TCRdb holds only the in-frame ones, with some missing. The sample carries 200,000 to 300,000 clones, approximately 86% recorded once. The sample was peripheral blood. The receptors were gathered from a woman aged 55-69 years with COVID-19, enrolled during active disease.

The rearrangement links TRBV3-1 (or the pseudogene TRBV3-2) to TRBJ1-4; a possible D gene is TRBD1 (5 bases). The germline CDR1 and CDR2 sequences are LGHDT and YNNKEL (reference sequence). The CDR3 extends over 15 amino acids. The germline V and J ends were trimmed by 0 bases and 6 bases, with 11 bases remaining between them. The CDR3 spells CASSQDWGVYEKLFF. The CDR3 DNA reads TGTGCCAGCAGCCAAGACTGGGGGGTCTATGAAAAACTGTTTTTT.

The chain has TRBV28 and TRBJ1-4; 9 bases line up with TRBD1. J gave up 3 bases and V 4 bases, and 3 bases lay outside the gene matches. The CDR3 sequence is 15 residues long. Germline CDR1 and CDR2: MDHEN and SYDVKM. CDR3: CASSSQGAANEKLFF. CDR3 in DNA: TGTGCCAGCAGTTCACAGGGGGCGGCTAATGAAAAACTGTTTTTT.

The chain links TRBV9 to TRBJ2-7; 13 bases line up with TRBD2. Germline V CDR1 and CDR2: SGDLS, YYNGEE. The CDR3 runs 15 residues. Losses at the gene ends were 3 bases for V and 7 bases for J; bases not matched to a gene: 7. The CDR3 here is CASSARLAGGGEQYF. CDR3 nucleotide sequence: TGTGCCAGCAGCGCCAGACTAGCGGGAGGAGGAGAGCAGTACTTC.

CDR3 in amino acids: CASSRPGGTNQPQHF. The CDR3 DNA sequence: TGTGCCAGCAGCCGACCCGGCGGGACCAATCAGCCCCAGCATTTT. The genes are TRBV6-2 or TRBV6-3 and TRBJ1-5; the D gene is possibly TRBD1 (5 bases). Trimming cost V 6 bases and J 3 bases, with 15 bases left between them. Germline CDR1 MNHEY, CDR2 SVGEGT. The CDR3 covers 15 residues.

With respect to this clone: Other DNA sequences within the sample encode an identical CDR3. The chain has TRBV4-1 and TRBJ1-2; no definite D call. The CDR3 covers 14 residues. Between the trimmed V and J ends, which lost 0 bases and 0 bases, there was a span of 5 bases. CDR1 is MGHRA and CDR2 is YSYEKL in the germline V gene. CDR3 sequence (DNA): TGCGCCAGCAGCCAAGAATCAGCTAACTATGGCTACACCTTC. Amino acids: CASSQESANYGYTF.

This rearrangement joins TRBV5-6 to TRBJ2-1; TRBD1 matches 11 bases. Trimming took 4 bases from V and 4 from J; bases not matched to a gene: 4. The germline gives CDR1 SGHDT, CDR2 YYEEEE. This CDR3 region has 15 residues. CDR3 sequence (DNA): TGTGCCAGCAGCCCCGGGACAGGGGGATACAATGAGCAGTTCTTC. It yields the protein CASSPGTGGYNEQFF.

This chain links TRBV19 with TRBJ2-1; 7 bases are shared with TRBD1. Germline-derived CDR1 and CDR2 are LNHDA and SQIVND (reference sequence). This CDR3 spans 14 amino acids. J was trimmed by 8 bases and V by 4 bases; bases with no gene match: 8. DNA of the CDR3: TGTGCCAGTAGTAAGTCAGGACAGGTGGATGAGCAGTTCTTC. As protein: CASSKSGQVDEQFF. The full variable domain, in which reference TRBV19 and TRBJ2-1 provide the parts outside the CDR3, is DGGITQSPKYLFRKEGQNVTLSCEQNLNHDAMYWYRQDPGQGLRLIYYSQIVNDFQKGDIAEGYSVSREKKESFPLTVTSAQKNPTAFYLCASSKSGQVDEQFFGPGTRLTVL.

The table lists this clone with a few counts. The chain combines TRBV9 with TRBJ1-2, with D unresolved. The CDR3 is 14 residues long. V shed 0 bases and J shed 0 bases, with 6 bases lying between them. Germline V CDR1 and CDR2: SGDLS, YYNGEE. CDR3: CASSVDTANYGYTF. Here the CDR3 DNA reads TGTGCCAGCAGCGTAGATACAGCTAACTATGGCTACACCTTC.